These T cell receptor beta chains were read from a single sample in a study of blood T cell repertoires in COVID-19. Profiling relied on immunoSEQ multiplex PCR, and the TCRdb table lists in-frame clones only, not all of them. The repertoire holds about 140,000 clones, with around 90% as singletons. Sequencing used peripheral blood. These receptor sequences come from a woman aged 45 to 65 with acute or convalescent COVID-19. Both conserved end residues are part of each CDR3. The D gene is left open where the match is weak. Where a row states a size, it is once, few, many or the class of an expanded clone; other rows omit it.

CDR3 protein: CASSIQGTSYEQYF
CDR3 DNA: TGTGCCAGCAGTATCCAAGGGACATCCTACGAGCAGTACTTC
V gene: TRBV6-6
J gene: TRBJ2-7
D gene: -
clone size: -
CDR3 length: 14

CDR3 protein: CASSYCPGDVKDEKLFF
CDR3 DNA: TGTGCCAGCAGTTACTGCCCAGGGGATGTTAAGGATGAAAAACTGTTTTTT
V gene: TRBV6-7
J gene: TRBJ1-4
D gene: -
clone size: once
CDR3 length: 17

CDR3 protein: CATSRVARGYEQYF
CDR3 DNA: TGTGCCACCAGCAGAGTGGCCAGGGGGTACGAGCAGTACTTC
V gene: TRBV15
J gene: TRBJ2-7
D gene: TRBD1
clone size: -
CDR3 length: 14

CDR3 protein: CASSVGFAGLETQYF
CDR3 DNA: TGTGCCAGCAGCGTGGGTTTTGCGGGTCTCGAGACCCAGTACTTC
V gene: TRBV27
J gene: TRBJ2-5
D gene: -
clone size: once
CDR3 length: 15

CDR3 protein: CASSFRVETQYF
CDR3 DNA: TGTGCCAGCAGTTTTCGGGTAGAGACCCAGTACTTC
V gene: TRBV12-3/TRBV12-4
J gene: TRBJ2-5
D gene: -
clone size: -
CDR3 length: 12

CDR3 protein: CASSLGTGSLHTIYF
CDR3 DNA: TGCGCCAGCAGCTTGGGGACAGGGAGCCTCCACACCATATATTTT
V gene: TRBV5-1
J gene: TRBJ1-3
D gene: TRBD1
clone size: -
CDR3 length: 15

CDR3 protein: CASRRGTSPGELFF
CDR3 DNA: TGTGCCAGCAGGCGTGGGACTAGCCCCGGGGAGCTGTTTTTT
V gene: TRBV6-5
J gene: TRBJ2-2
D gene: TRBD2
clone size: once
CDR3 length: 14

CDR3 protein: CASSLGSPGGVETQYF
CDR3 DNA: TGTGCCAGCAGCTTAGGGTCTCCGGGAGGGGTGGAGACCCAGTACTTC
V gene: TRBV11-3
J gene: TRBJ2-5
D gene: TRBD2
clone size: -
CDR3 length: 16

CDR3 protein: CASSLVAGGPDTQYF
CDR3 DNA: TGCGCCAGCAGCTTGGTGGCGGGGGGCCCGGATACGCAGTATTTT
V gene: TRBV5-1
J gene: TRBJ2-3
D gene: TRBD2
clone size: -
CDR3 length: 15

CDR3 protein: CATFPLATSYEQYF
CDR3 DNA: TGTGCCACCTTCCCCTTGGCAACCTCCTACGAGCAGTACTTC
V gene: TRBV15
J gene: TRBJ2-7
D gene: -
clone size: -
CDR3 length: 14